A selection of T cell receptor beta chains follows, all from one sample in a study of regulatory T cells in long-lasting Graves disease. TCRdb recomputed calls from the multiplex PCR reads with MiXCR, one row per CDR3 protein. The sample lists about 460,000 distinct CDR3 sequences, around 15% occurring once. Separately, the same data were catalogued under a study of T cells in Graves' hyperthyroidism and ophthalmopathy.

Sequenced here: peripheral blood mononuclear cells (PBMCs), sampled at new diagnosis, from a patient treated with antithyroid drugs. The receptor source for this set is a woman aged 45-65 years with Graves disease. Both conserved end residues are part of each CDR3. The order of the fields is D gene, J gene, V gene, clone size, CDR3 DNA, CDR3 protein. The D gene is left open where the match is weak. Clone sizes are given selectively: once, few, many, or a class where the clone is expanded.

d_gene: -; j_gene: TRBJ2-3; v_gene: TRBV12-3/TRBV12-4; abundance: -; CDR3nt: TGTGCCAGCAGCAAGACTATATTCGGGGCAGATACGCAGTATTTT; CDR3aa: CASSKTIFGADTQYF
d_gene: -; j_gene: TRBJ2-3; v_gene: TRBV27; abundance: many; CDR3nt: TGTGCCAGCAGTTTTACGGGTGGGGATACGCAGTATTTT; CDR3aa: CASSFTGGDTQYF
d_gene: -; j_gene: TRBJ1-1; v_gene: TRBV6-5; abundance: many; CDR3nt: TGTGCCAGCAGTTACGGACAGAACACTGAAGCTTTCTTT; CDR3aa: CASSYGQNTEAFF
d_gene: TRBD2; j_gene: TRBJ2-7; v_gene: TRBV4-1; abundance: -; CDR3nt: TGCGCCAGCAGCCAACGGCGGGAGGGCCTCTACGAGCAGTACTTC; CDR3aa: CASSQRREGLYEQYF
d_gene: -; j_gene: TRBJ2-1; v_gene: TRBV11-2; abundance: -; CDR3nt: TGTGCCAGCAGCTTAGTAGTGTCCCATGAGCAGTTCTTC; CDR3aa: CASSLVVSHEQFF
d_gene: TRBD2; j_gene: TRBJ2-1; v_gene: TRBV9; abundance: -; CDR3nt: TGTGCCAGCACTGTGGGCGGGAGCAACTACAATGAGCAGTTCTTC; CDR3aa: CASTVGGSNYNEQFF
d_gene: TRBD1; j_gene: TRBJ2-7; v_gene: TRBV10-3; abundance: few; CDR3nt: TGTGCCATCCGAGGGGAACCGGGACAGGGAACCTACGAGCAGTACTTC; CDR3aa: CAIRGEPGQGTYEQYF
d_gene: -; j_gene: TRBJ2-7; v_gene: TRBV2; abundance: few; CDR3nt: TGCGCCAGCAGCCCGCTAGGGGGTGGCTCCTACGAGCAGTACTTC; CDR3aa: CASSPLGGGSYEQYF
d_gene: -; j_gene: TRBJ1-5; v_gene: TRBV5-4; abundance: -; CDR3nt: TGTGCCAGCAGCGTTATGGGGGATCCTCAGCCCCAGCATTTT; CDR3aa: CASSVMGDPQPQHF
d_gene: -; j_gene: TRBJ1-5; v_gene: TRBV5-1; abundance: many; CDR3nt: TGCGCCAGCAGCCCAGACGGGGCGCGAAGCAATCAGCCCCAGCATTTT; CDR3aa: CASSPDGARSNQPQHF
d_gene: TRBD1; j_gene: TRBJ1-1; v_gene: TRBV28; abundance: many; CDR3nt: TGTGCCAGCAGGCCCGGGGACAGGCCGAACACTGAAGCTTTCTTT; CDR3aa: CASRPGDRPNTEAFF
d_gene: TRBD2; j_gene: TRBJ2-3; v_gene: TRBV7-3; abundance: many; CDR3nt: TGTGCCAGCAGCTTATATTCCCGGACTAGCCAAGATACGCAGTATTTT; CDR3aa: CASSLYSRTSQDTQYF
d_gene: TRBD2; j_gene: TRBJ2-1; v_gene: TRBV19; abundance: few; CDR3nt: TGTGCCAGTAGTATAGGGGTGATAGCGGGAGAAGGCGAGCAGTTCTTC; CDR3aa: CASSIGVIAGEGEQFF
d_gene: -; j_gene: TRBJ2-7; v_gene: TRBV7-2; abundance: many; CDR3nt: TGTGCCAGCGTAAATCGGGGTGAGCAGTACTTC; CDR3aa: CASVNRGEQYF
d_gene: -; j_gene: TRBJ2-5; v_gene: TRBV28; abundance: many; CDR3nt: TGTGCCAGCAGCATGGGACCCCAGTTCGGAGAGACCCAGTACTTC; CDR3aa: CASSMGPQFGETQYF
d_gene: -; j_gene: TRBJ2-4; v_gene: TRBV18; abundance: many; CDR3nt: TGTGCCAGCTCACCAAGTATAGCCAAAAACATTCAGTACTTC; CDR3aa: CASSPSIAKNIQYF
d_gene: TRBD2; j_gene: TRBJ2-3; v_gene: TRBV12-3/TRBV12-4; abundance: many; CDR3nt: TGTGCCAGCAGTCCCCGGACTAGCGGGAACACAGATACGCAGTATTTT; CDR3aa: CASSPRTSGNTDTQYF
d_gene: TRBD1; j_gene: TRBJ1-5; v_gene: TRBV20-1; abundance: -; CDR3nt: TGCAGTGTAAGGGACAGGGGCGCCCAGCCCCAGCATTTT; CDR3aa: CSVRDRGAQPQHF
d_gene: -; j_gene: TRBJ1-2; v_gene: TRBV5-1; abundance: many; CDR3nt: TGCGCCAGCAGCCCGGACCAACCTACCGTCTATGGCTACACCTTC; CDR3aa: CASSPDQPTVYGYTF
d_gene: TRBD2; j_gene: TRBJ2-3; v_gene: TRBV20-1; abundance: few; CDR3nt: TGCAGTGCTAGAGAAGCGGGAGAGTTATCAGATACGCAGTATTTT; CDR3aa: CSAREAGELSDTQYF
d_gene: -; j_gene: TRBJ2-1; v_gene: TRBV7-2; abundance: many; CDR3nt: TGTGCCAGCAGCTTGGCGGTCGGCTCCTACAATGAGCAGTTCTTC; CDR3aa: CASSLAVGSYNEQFF
d_gene: -; j_gene: TRBJ2-1; v_gene: TRBV2; abundance: few; CDR3nt: TGTGCCAGCAGTGAATGGTCTGAGCAGTTCTTC; CDR3aa: CASSEWSEQFF
d_gene: -; j_gene: TRBJ2-1; v_gene: TRBV6-2/TRBV6-3; abundance: -; CDR3nt: TGTGCCAGCAGTTACACGCGTAAGGAGGGTAGCAATGAGCAGTTCTTC; CDR3aa: CASSYTRKEGSNEQFF
d_gene: TRBD1; j_gene: TRBJ2-7; v_gene: TRBV30; abundance: many; CDR3nt: TGTGCCTGGAGGACAGGGAGCGAGCAGTACTTC; CDR3aa: CAWRTGSEQYF
d_gene: TRBD1; j_gene: TRBJ1-2; v_gene: TRBV30; abundance: many; CDR3nt: TGTGCCTGGAACCCGGGACAGGGTTTTGGCTACACCTTC; CDR3aa: CAWNPGQGFGYTF
d_gene: TRBD2; j_gene: TRBJ2-2; v_gene: TRBV7-9; abundance: -; CDR3nt: TGTGCCAGCAGCTTATCCAAGCGGGATTTCTCTGGCGGGGAGCTGTTTTTT; CDR3aa: CASSLSKRDFSGGELFF
d_gene: -; j_gene: TRBJ2-7; v_gene: TRBV27; abundance: -; CDR3nt: TGTGCCAGCAGTTTTGAGGGTGGGACCTCCTACGAGCAGTACTTC; CDR3aa: CASSFEGGTSYEQYF
d_gene: -; j_gene: TRBJ2-4; v_gene: TRBV28; abundance: few; CDR3nt: TGTGCCAGCAGTTTATGGACACCAGCCAAAAACATTCAGTACTTC; CDR3aa: CASSLWTPAKNIQYF
d_gene: TRBD2; j_gene: TRBJ2-3; v_gene: TRBV7-9; abundance: -; CDR3nt: TGTGCCAGCAGCCCAAGGGCTAGCGGGATGGGAACAGATACGCAGTATTTT; CDR3aa: CASSPRASGMGTDTQYF
d_gene: TRBD2; j_gene: TRBJ2-3; v_gene: TRBV29-1; abundance: few; CDR3nt: TGCAGCGTTGAGGGCGGGAGGAGTACAGATACGCAGTATTTT; CDR3aa: CSVEGGRSTDTQYF
d_gene: TRBD2; j_gene: TRBJ2-1; v_gene: TRBV9; abundance: many; CDR3nt: TGTGCCAGCAGCCTCGGGACTAGCGGGACCGCCTACAATGAGCAGTTCTTC; CDR3aa: CASSLGTSGTAYNEQFF